This entry lists 16 T cell receptor beta chains sequenced from one sample in a study of metastatic and nonmetastatic thyroid tumors. TCRdb re-called the PCR reads via MiXCR. This repertoire shows some 22,000 clones, about 20% found once; its top ten account for around 12%. The entire patient cohort was treatment-naive prior to thyroid surgery. The material sequenced was tumor tissue. The receptors were gathered from a female donor with papillary thyroid cancer or a benign thyroid nodule (not recorded which). Some clones in this sample may be carry-over from other donors' samples.

This clone was recorded only once. J is TRBJ1-5 and V is TRBV13; tentatively, D is TRBD1 (6 bases). V gave up 3 bases and J gave up 3 bases, with 9 bases separating them. Germline V gene lookup returns CDR1 PRHDT and CDR2 FYEKMQ (reference sequence). This CDR3 comprises 14 residues. CDR3 DNA sequence: TGTGCCAGCAGCTTCAGGGGCTCCAATCAGCCCCAGCATTTT. As protein: CASSFRGSNQPQHF.

The V and J genes are TRBV6-1 and TRBJ1-1; D is unclear. V lost 6 bases and J lost 1, with 3 bases in between. Germline V CDR1 and CDR2: MNHNS, SASEGT. CDR3 size: 11 residues. This CDR3 reads CASRGNTEAFF. DNA of the CDR3: TGTGCCAGCAGAGGGAACACTGAAGCTTTCTTT.

By share, this clone ranks as medium-sized. The chain employs TRBV5-1 and TRBJ2-2; D tentatively reads TRBD1 or TRBD2 (5 bases each). The CDR3 runs 17 residues. CDR1 is SGHRS, CDR2 YFSETQ, per germline. The ends were cut back, 1 base at V and 6 bases at J, with 19 bases in the middle. The CDR3 sequence: CASSLYPGTPSSGELFF. The CDR3, as DNA: TGCGCCAGCAGCTTGTATCCCGGGACCCCTTCATCCGGGGAGCTGTTTTTT.

This clone was seen at least ten times. Additional DNA sequences in this sample encode the identical CDR3. This chain joins TRBV2 and TRBJ1-1; D is unclear. The CDR3 has 13 residues. The germline V gene has CDR1 SNHLY and CDR2 FYNNEI. Trimming took off 2 bases at V and 1 base at J, with 5 bases between the two ends. CDR3 coding DNA: TGTGCCAGCAGTGAATTGGAGAACACTGAAGCTTTCTTT. It encodes CASSELENTEAFF.

This clone was observed at least ten times. The sample has other DNA sequences that encode this CDR3 too. This sequence joins TRBV11-3 and TRBJ2-1; 13 positions match TRBD2. Germline CDR1 and CDR2: SGHNT and YENEEA. V was pared by 1 base and J by 15 bases, with 15 bases of the junction left unmatched. This CDR3 comprises 17 residues. The CDR3 nucleotides read TGTGCCAGCAGCTTAGGTAAACGCGGACTAGCGGGAGTATCACCGTTCTTC. Encoded protein: CASSLGKRGLAGVSPFF.

To note about this clone: This may stem from a read error, because a much larger clone lies one nucleotide away. The gene calls are TRBV12-3 or TRBV12-4 and TRBJ1-6; D remains unclear. V lost 5 bases and J 6 bases, leaving 11 bases between the germline ends. The length of the CDR3 is 14 residues. The CDR3 is CASSGRAVNSPLHF. The CDR3 nucleotides are TGTGCCAGCAGTGGAAGGGCTGTTAATTCACCCCTCCACTTT.

Details on this clone: At one end the junction does not follow the germline gene, possibly because of a read error. This chain joins TRBV28 and TRBJ2-7; 16 positions match TRBD2. This CDR3 comprises 13 residues. CDR1 and CDR2 from the germline V gene are MDHEN and SYDVKM. CDR3 DNA sequence: TGTGCCAGCAGACTGTCCGGGACTAGCGGGAGGGTATTC. It specifies CASRLSGTSGRVF. The full variable domain, rest sourced from reference TRBV28 and TRBJ2-7, is DVKVTQSSRYLVKRTGEKVFLECVQDMDHENMFWYRQDPGLGLRLIYFSYDVKMKEKGDIPEGYSVSREKKERFSLILESASTNQTSMYLCASRLSGTSGRVFGPGTRLTVT.

This chain uses TRBV6-2 or TRBV6-3 with TRBJ1-3, with D unclear. CDR3 length: 20 amino acids. Trimming pared 0 bases from V and 2 bases from J, leaving 23 bases between. Germline V gene lookup returns CDR1 MNHEY and CDR2 SVGEGT. CDR3 amino acids: CASSYSKELSDIRPGNTIYF. The DNA for the CDR3 is TGTGCCAGCAGTTACTCGAAAGAGCTCTCTGACATCCGCCCTGGAAACACCATATATTTT.

Points on this clone: Since a much larger clone is just one base distant, this may be a read error. The J gene is TRBJ2-1, the V gene TRBV5-4; 7 bases map to TRBD1. The V gene's germline CDR1 is SGHNT and CDR2 YYREEE (reference sequence). Trimming at V came to 1 base and at J to 0 bases, leaving 4 bases not matched to a gene. This CDR3 contains 16 residues. The CDR3 reads CASSLRGGASYNEQFF. The DNA of the CDR3 is TGTGCCAGCAGCTTGAGAGGGGGCGCCTCCTACAATGAGCAGTTCTTC.

This clone was detected a few times. This chain links TRBV6-1 with TRBJ1-3; the D gene is possibly TRBD1 (6 bases). V lost 8 bases to trimming and J lost 2 bases, with 19 bases between them. Germline V gene data show CDR1 as MNHNS and CDR2 as SASEGT. CDR3 size: 16 residues. The CDR3 reads CASSLQGVGTGNTIYF. CDR3 nucleotides: TGTGCCAGCTCCCTACAGGGTGTGGGCACTGGAAACACCATATATTTT.

The genes are TRBV5-6 and TRBJ2-7; D gene ambiguous. Per germline, CDR1 SGHDT and CDR2 YYEEEE. The V gene lost 1 base and the J gene lost 5 bases, with 16 bases spanning the gap. The CDR3 consists of 15 residues. The CDR3 sequence: CASSLCRTARNEQYF. As DNA, the CDR3 is TGTGCCAGCAGCTTGTGTCGGACGGCGAGGAACGAGCAGTACTTC.

The V gene is TRBV28, the J gene TRBJ2-1; D is undetermined. Deletions cut 5 bases from V and 6 bases from J, with 11 bases between. The CDR3 is 13 amino acids. Germline V CDR1 and CDR2: MDHEN, SYDVKM. This chain's CDR3 is CASSRRTLNEQFF. The CDR3 DNA reads TGTGCCAGCAGTCGACGGACCCTCAATGAGCAGTTCTTC.

The sample holds a few counts of this clone. A read error is possible here, since a much larger clone lies one base away. The sample carries other DNA sequences with the same CDR3. The rearrangement uses TRBV4-2 and TRBJ2-3; D is undetermined. Deletions cut 5 bases from V and 7 bases from J, with 25 bases between. The germline V gene encodes CDR1 LGHNA and CDR2 YNFKEQ. The CDR3 contains 17 residues. CDR3 residues: CASSNAVWAQTPNTQYF. In DNA form, the CDR3 reads TGTGCCAGCAGCAACGCGGTTTGGGCACAAACTCCAAATACGCAGTATTTT.

This clone appeared many times. This may be a read error: a much more frequent sequence differs by one nucleotide. The chain combines TRBV6-5 with TRBJ2-7; D is undetermined. Germline lookup yields CDR1 MNHEY and CDR2 SVGAGI. The CDR3 length is 15 residues. V was clipped by 5 bases and J by 2 bases, with 16 bases between them. The CDR3 protein is CASSLRSTTPYEQYF. Written as DNA, the CDR3 is TGTGCCAGCAGTCTCCGGTCGACGACCCCCTACGAGCAGTACTTC.

This clone was recorded at least ten times. The chain recombines TRBV5-4 with TRBJ1-1; D is unresolved. The CDR3 has 15 amino acids. Trimming pared 0 bases from V and 8 bases from J, leaving 17 bases between. Germline-derived CDR1 and CDR2 are SGHNT and YYREEE (reference sequence). Written as DNA, the CDR3 is TGTGCCAGCAGCTTGGCCCTTGGGCCGGAAAAAGAAGCTTTCTTT. Translating it yields CASSLALGPEKEAFF.

On this clone itself: An end of the junction differs from the germline gene, which may be a read error. The genes are TRBV20-1 and TRBJ2-7, with 10 bases aligning to TRBD2. Germline CDR1 DFQATT, CDR2 SNEGSKA (reference sequence). The CDR3 runs to 15 residues. CDR3 in DNA: TGCAGTGCTAGTGTGGGACTAGCGATAAACTACGGGCAGTACTTC. Translation gives CSASVGLAINYGQYF.